Below are 10 T cell receptor beta chains sequenced from a single sample in a study of vaccination and CD4 T cells after COVID-19. As for treatment: roughly ten-day PBMC culture with coronavirus spike peptide pools or control peptides (ViraFEST assay). No antigens are known for them. With the Oncomine TCR Beta short-read assay, DNA from cultured CD4+ T cells was sequenced. TCRdb re-derived calls from the PCR reads in MiXCR, one entry per CDR3 protein. The sample has roughly 20,000 distinct CDR3 sequences, less than 65% seen once. The sequenced sample was CD4+ T cells from blood, cultured in vitro. The receptors shown here come from a human donor who had recovered from COVID-19.

The chain combines TRBV5-1 with TRBJ2-7; 9 bases align to TRBD2. The germline V gene has CDR1 SGHRS and CDR2 YFSETQ. The CDR3 totals 15 residues. J was trimmed by 5 bases and V by 0 bases; bases with no gene match: 6. CDR3: CASSLGPGLAHEQYF. In DNA form, the CDR3 reads TGCGCCAGCAGCTTGGGCCCGGGACTAGCTCACGAGCAGTACTTC.

The rearrangement uses TRBV10-3 and TRBJ1-5; D remains ambiguous. The CDR3 runs 16 residues. V was clipped by 0 bases and J by 0 bases, with 9 bases between them. Looked up from germline, CDR1 is ENHRY and CDR2 is SYGVKD. The CDR3 region is CAISESPGLSNQPQHF. CDR3 DNA: TGTGCCATCAGTGAGTCCCCGGGCCTTAGCAATCAGCCCCAGCATTTT.

The chain has TRBV10-2 and TRBJ2-7; TRBD1 aligns across 7 bases. V was clipped by 7 bases and J by 3 bases; unmatched bases: 6. The germline V gene encodes CDR1 WSHSY and CDR2 SAAADI. The CDR3 has 13 amino acids. The CDR3 spells CASKSTGNYEQYF. CDR3 nucleotides: TGCGCCAGCAAATCGACAGGGAACTACGAGCAGTACTTC.

V gene TRBV20-1 combines with J gene TRBJ2-2, with D possibly TRBD1 on 6 matching bases. Trimming left V 3 bases short and J 3 bases short, with 11 bases between. There are 14 residues in the CDR3. Germline V CDR1 and CDR2: DFQATT, SNEGSKA (reference sequence). The CDR3 nucleotides are TGCAGTGCTAGGGCAGGGGTAGACACCGGGGAGCTGTTTTTT. It codes for CSARAGVDTGELFF.

The rearrangement links TRBV10-3 to TRBJ1-1; the D gene is possibly TRBD1 (6 bases). The CDR3 is 12 residues long. Per germline, CDR1 ENHRY and CDR2 SYGVKD. V was cut by 4 bases and J by 7 bases, with 10 bases left in between. The CDR3 loop reads CAISARDNEAFF. DNA of the CDR3: TGTGCCATCAGTGCCCGGGACAATGAAGCTTTCTTT.

The chain couples TRBV7-9 to TRBJ2-1, with 8 bases lining up with TRBD2. Germline V lookup: CDR1 SEHNR, CDR2 FQNEAQ (reference sequence). The trim removed 1 base at V and 6 bases at J, leaving 5 bases unmatched. The CDR3 has 15 residues. CDR3 nucleotides: TGTGCCAGCAGCTTAGTACTAGCGGAGCTCAATGAGCAGTTCTTC. Its translation is CASSLVLAELNEQFF. Combining the CDR3 with reference TRBV7-9 and TRBJ2-1 gives the whole variable domain DTGVSQNPRHKITKRGQNVTFRCDPISEHNRLYWYRQTLGQGPEFLTYFQNEAQLEKSRLLSDRFSAERPKGSFSTLEIQRTEQGDSAMYLCASSLVLAELNEQFFGPGTRLTVL.

The chain has TRBV24-1 and TRBJ2-1; 11 bases are a match to TRBD1. The CDR3 consists of 17 residues. The ends lost 2 bases at V and 1 base at J; junction bases unmatched: 3. The V gene's germline CDR1 is KGHDR and CDR2 SFDVKD. CDR3 region: CATSDWGTGGSYNEQFF. For the CDR3, the DNA is TGTGCCACCAGTGATTGGGGGACAGGGGGGTCCTACAATGAGCAGTTCTTC.

The J gene is TRBJ2-3, the V gene TRBV7-2; D is tentatively TRBD1 or TRBD2 (7 bases each). With 3 bases removed from V and 5 bases from J, the gap between germline ends came to 15 bases. The CDR3 runs 15 residues. CDR1 is SGHTA and CDR2 is FQGNSA in the germline V gene. Written as DNA, the CDR3 is TGTGCCAGCAGCTTCCAGGGGGGAGGGGGAGATACGCAGTATTTT. Its translation is CASSFQGGGGDTQYF.

The chain recombines TRBV24-1 with TRBJ2-2; D is perhaps TRBD1 (5 bases). Germline-derived CDR1 and CDR2 are KGHDR and SFDVKD. The CDR3 has 16 residues. Trimming cost V 6 bases and J 1 base, with 14 bases left between them. CDR3 amino acids: CATSHSQGENTGELFF. DNA for the CDR3: TGTGCCACCAGTCATTCGCAGGGTGAGAACACCGGGGAGCTGTTTTTT.

This chain connects TRBV3-1 to TRBJ2-1; D remains ambiguous. The CDR3 extends over 14 amino acids. V was cut by 1 base and J by 4 bases, with 8 bases left in between. The germline CDR1 and CDR2 sequences are LGHDT and YNNKEL (reference sequence). The CDR3 bases are TGTGCCAGCAGCCAAGGGTCGGGTTACAATGAGCAGTTCTTC. This gives the protein CASSQGSGYNEQFF.